The source of this TCR beta chain is a study of cytomegalovirus exposure and HLA in healthy donors. For the study at large: Earlier work reported approximately 110 million unique TCR beta sequences from about 180 million T cells. Early release data held about 85 million unique TCRs from HLA-typed donors. Whole-study results and caveats: In a later analysis, most CMV-associated TCR beta chains appeared HLA-restricted. Reportedly, fewer N-insertions than the 666-donor mean appeared in an Asian-associated ancestry cluster in a later analysis.

PCR used 60 Vbeta primers and 13 Jbeta primers. Here immunoSEQ multiplex PCR was the method, and the copy in TCRdb shows in-frame clones only, minus some. The sample records roughly 180,000 clones, 80% being singletons. Germline assignment: CDR1 SNHLY and CDR2 FYNNEI. The CDR3 sequence is 16 residues long. V lost 2 bases, J lost 3 bases, and 9 bases stayed unmatched. As concerns this clone: Its antigen is unknown.

The chain joins TRBV2 to TRBJ1-2, with TRBD1 matching over 7 bases. Sequencing used PBMCs. The sequence derives from a woman in her forties or fifties in good health and CMV-seropositive. The CDR3 region is CASSEPRDRSHYGYTF. CDR3 sequence (DNA): TGTGCCAGCAGTGAACCCCGGGACAGAAGTCACTATGGCTACACCTTC. Together with reference TRBV2 and TRBJ1-2, the CDR3 gives the full variable domain: EPEVTQTPSHQVTQMGQEVILRCVPISNHLYFYWYRQILGQKVEFLVSFYNNEISEKSEIFDDQFSVERPDGSNFTLKIRSTKLEDSAMYFCASSEPRDRSHYGYTFGSGTRLTVV.